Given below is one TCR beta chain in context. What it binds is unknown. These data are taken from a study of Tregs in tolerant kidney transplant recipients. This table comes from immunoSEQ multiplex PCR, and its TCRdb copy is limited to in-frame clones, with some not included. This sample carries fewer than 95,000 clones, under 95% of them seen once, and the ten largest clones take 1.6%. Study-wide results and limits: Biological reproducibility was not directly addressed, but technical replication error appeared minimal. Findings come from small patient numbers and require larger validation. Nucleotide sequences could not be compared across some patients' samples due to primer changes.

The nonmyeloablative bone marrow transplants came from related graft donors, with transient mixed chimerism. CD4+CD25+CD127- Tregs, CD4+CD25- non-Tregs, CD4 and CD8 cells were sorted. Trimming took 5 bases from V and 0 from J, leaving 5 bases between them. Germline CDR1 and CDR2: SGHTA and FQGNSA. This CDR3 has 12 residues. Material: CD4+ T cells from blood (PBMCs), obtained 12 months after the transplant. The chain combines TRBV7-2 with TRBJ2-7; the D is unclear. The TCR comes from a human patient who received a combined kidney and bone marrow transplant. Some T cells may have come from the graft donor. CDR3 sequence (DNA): TGTGCCAGCAGCCCCCGCTCCTACGAGCAGTACTTC. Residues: CASSPRSYEQYF.